This T cell receptor beta chain appears in the sequencing data of a study of neurological immune-mediated disorders. This clonotype showed up just a few times. TCRdb used MiXCR to reprocess the 5' RACE reads, holding one entry per CDR3 protein. Among 49,000 or so distinct CDR3 sequences listed, 3.5% to 5.5% were seen once. CDR1 and CDR2 from the germline V gene are SSHAT and FNYEAQ (reference sequence). Between the trimmed V and J ends, which lost 5 bases and 7 bases, there was a span of 14 bases. The CDR3 runs to 14 residues. The sequence was collected from a woman aged 60-75 years with multiple sclerosis. Sequenced: PBMCs. This chain joins TRBV7-7 and TRBJ2-2, with D perhaps matching TRBD2 (6 bases). Here the CDR3 DNA reads TGTGCCAGCAGCCCCGGGACTTTTGGCGGGGAGCTGTTTTTT. Protein: CASSPGTFGGELFF.